This T cell receptor beta chain is drawn from a study of cytomegalovirus exposure and HLA in healthy donors. Broader study findings: By a later analysis, the bulk of CMV-associated TCR beta chains appeared HLA-restricted. A highly shared variant cluster was judged a likely technical artifact. In an earlier analysis, in roughly 580 donors, most V segments appeared productive either ~87% or ~30% of the time.

The PCR used 60 Vbeta and 13 Jbeta primers. The assay was immunoSEQ multiplex PCR, and TCRdb's table has in-frame clones only and misses some. The sample lists about 93,000 clones; roughly 78% were seen once. This CDR3 has 12 residues. V dropped 1 base and J dropped 5 bases, with 6 bases sitting between them. Germline lookup yields CDR1 KGHSH and CDR2 LQKENI. Comment on this clone: Its antigen is not identified. Other DNA sequences within the sample encode an identical CDR3.

The sequencing sample was made of PBMCs. The chain links TRBV18 to TRBJ2-7, with D possibly matching TRBD1 (5 bases). The clonotype was recovered from a man aged 30-40 years in good health and CMV-seronegative. CDR3 amino acids: CASSPLGDEQYF. The DNA for the CDR3 is TGTGCCAGCTCACCACTAGGGGACGAGCAGTACTTC.